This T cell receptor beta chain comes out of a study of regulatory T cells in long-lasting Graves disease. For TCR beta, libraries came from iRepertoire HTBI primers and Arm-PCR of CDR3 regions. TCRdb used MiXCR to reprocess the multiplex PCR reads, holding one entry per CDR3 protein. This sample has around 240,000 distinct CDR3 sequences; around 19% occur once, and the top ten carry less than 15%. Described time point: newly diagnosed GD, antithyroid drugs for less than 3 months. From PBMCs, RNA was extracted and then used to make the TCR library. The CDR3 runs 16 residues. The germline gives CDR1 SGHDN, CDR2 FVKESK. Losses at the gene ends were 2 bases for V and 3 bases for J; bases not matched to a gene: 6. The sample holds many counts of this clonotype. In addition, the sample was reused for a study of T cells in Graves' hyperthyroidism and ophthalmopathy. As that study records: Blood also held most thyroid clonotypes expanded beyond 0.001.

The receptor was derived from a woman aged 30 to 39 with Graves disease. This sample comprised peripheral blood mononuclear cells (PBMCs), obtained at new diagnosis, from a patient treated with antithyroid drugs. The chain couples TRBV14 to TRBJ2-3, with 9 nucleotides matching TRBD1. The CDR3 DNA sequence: TGTGCCAGCAGCCAATTTACAGGGGGCGGGACAGATACGCAGTATTTT. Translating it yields CASSQFTGGGTDTQYF.